This TCR beta chain was captured by sequencing in a study of cytomegalovirus exposure and HLA in healthy donors. Whole-study context: Among the 370 or so donors who were genotyped, over 70% fell in the genetic ancestry cluster that is associated with self-reported Caucasian donors.

The primer mix had 60 Vbeta and 13 Jbeta primers. TCRdb's copy holds only in-frame clones and misses some; the assay was immunoSEQ multiplex PCR. The sample holds 150,000 to 200,000 clones, 70% to 90% seen once. Whole-study results and caveats: Equally common other TCR beta chains were less clonally expanded than HLA-associated ones, a later analysis found. Only CMV serostatus was available as immune exposure information. When analyzed later, a missense DCLRE1C variant was found to be linked to TCR beta V- and J-gene trimming.

The CDR3 totals 16 residues. Trimming removed 4 bases from V and 6 bases from J; junction bases left unmatched: 12. The germline CDR1 and CDR2 sequences are MGHDK and SYGVNS. Concerning this clone: Its cognate antigen is unknown.

J is TRBJ2-7 and V is TRBV25-1, with 10 bases identical to TRBD1. This sequence originates from a woman aged 18-29 years in good health and CMV-seronegative. Sequencing was done on a sample of PBMCs. The CDR3 loop reads CASSVTGTGAFSEQYF. CDR3 bases: TGTGCCAGCAGTGTAACCGGGACAGGGGCTTTCAGCGAGCAGTACTTC.